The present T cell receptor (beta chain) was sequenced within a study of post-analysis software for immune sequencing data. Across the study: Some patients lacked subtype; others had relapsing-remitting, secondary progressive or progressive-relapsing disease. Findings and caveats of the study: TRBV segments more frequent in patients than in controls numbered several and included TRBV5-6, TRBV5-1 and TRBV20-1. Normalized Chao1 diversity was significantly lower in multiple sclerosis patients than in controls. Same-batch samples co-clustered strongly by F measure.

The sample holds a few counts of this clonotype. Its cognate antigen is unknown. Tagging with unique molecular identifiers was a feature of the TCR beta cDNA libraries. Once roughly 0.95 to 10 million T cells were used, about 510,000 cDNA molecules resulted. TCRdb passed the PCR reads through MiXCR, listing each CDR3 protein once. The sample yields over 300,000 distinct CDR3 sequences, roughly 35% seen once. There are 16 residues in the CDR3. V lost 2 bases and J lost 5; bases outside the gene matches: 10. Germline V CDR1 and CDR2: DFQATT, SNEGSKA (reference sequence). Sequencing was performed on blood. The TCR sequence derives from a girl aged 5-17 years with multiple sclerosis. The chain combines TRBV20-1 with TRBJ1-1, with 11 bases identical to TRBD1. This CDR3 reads CSARPGTGGGRTEAFF. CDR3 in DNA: TGCAGTGCTAGACCCGGGACAGGGGGTGGAAGAACTGAAGCTTTCTTT.